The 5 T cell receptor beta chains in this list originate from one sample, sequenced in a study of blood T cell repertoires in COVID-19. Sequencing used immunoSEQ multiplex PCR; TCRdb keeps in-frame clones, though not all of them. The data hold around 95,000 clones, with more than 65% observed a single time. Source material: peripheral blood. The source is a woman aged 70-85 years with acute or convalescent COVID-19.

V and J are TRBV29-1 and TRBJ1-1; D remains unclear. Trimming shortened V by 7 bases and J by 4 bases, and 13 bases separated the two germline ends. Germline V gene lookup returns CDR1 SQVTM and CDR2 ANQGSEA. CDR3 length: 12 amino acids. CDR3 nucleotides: TGCAGCGCGCGAGGGCTCGGCACTGAAGCTTTCTTT. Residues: CSARGLGTEAFF.

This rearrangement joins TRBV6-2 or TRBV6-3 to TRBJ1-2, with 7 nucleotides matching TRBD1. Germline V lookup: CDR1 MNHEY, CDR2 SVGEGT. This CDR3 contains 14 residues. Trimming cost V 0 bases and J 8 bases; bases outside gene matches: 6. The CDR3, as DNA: TGTGCCAGCAGTTACTCGACAGGGCAGCGAGGCTACACCTTC. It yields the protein CASSYSTGQRGYTF.

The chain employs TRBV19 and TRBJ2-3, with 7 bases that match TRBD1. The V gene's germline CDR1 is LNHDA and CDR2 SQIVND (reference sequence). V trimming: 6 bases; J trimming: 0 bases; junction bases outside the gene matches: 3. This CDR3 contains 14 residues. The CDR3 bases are TGTGCCAGTAGAAAGACAGGGAGCACAGATACGCAGTATTTT. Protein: CASRKTGSTDTQYF. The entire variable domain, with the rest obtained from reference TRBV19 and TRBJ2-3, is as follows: DGGITQSPKYLFRKEGQNVTLSCEQNLNHDAMYWYRQDPGQGLRLIYYSQIVNDFQKGDIAEGYSVSREKKESFPLTVTSAQKNPTAFYLCASRKTGSTDTQYFGPGTRLTVL.

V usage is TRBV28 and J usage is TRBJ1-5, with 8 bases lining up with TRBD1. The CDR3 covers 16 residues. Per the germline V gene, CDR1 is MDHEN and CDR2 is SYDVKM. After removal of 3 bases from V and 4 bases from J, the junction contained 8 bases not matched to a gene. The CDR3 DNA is TGTGCCAGCAGTTTGGTTTCCAGGGGGCGAAATCAGCCCCAGCATTTT. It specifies CASSLVSRGRNQPQHF.

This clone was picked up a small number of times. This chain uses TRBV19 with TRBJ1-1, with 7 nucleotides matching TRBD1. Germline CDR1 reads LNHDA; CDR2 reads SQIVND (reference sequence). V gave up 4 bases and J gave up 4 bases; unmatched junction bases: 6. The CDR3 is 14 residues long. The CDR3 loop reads CASSTTGMSTEAFF. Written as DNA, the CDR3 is TGTGCCAGTAGTACGACAGGGATGAGCACTGAAGCTTTCTTT.